The 25 T cell receptor beta chains listed next were all sequenced from one sample in a study of cytomegalovirus exposure and HLA in healthy donors (dated 2017 in TCRdb). The receptor library was made with the immunoSEQ multiplex PCR assay. As stored in TCRdb, this immuneACCESS dataset retains in-frame rearrangements with V and J assigned. A fraction of the clones does not appear; measured against another copy, unresolved V genes explain less than half of the discrepancy, and the remainder lacks a known reason. Present in this sample are tens of thousands of clones, roughly nine tenths of which were seen just once. The ten top clones hold roughly 1% of the sample. The sample consisted of PBMCs. Receptors originate from a man younger than 35 in good health and CMV-seronegative.

The chain uses TRBV18 and TRBJ2-7, with D unclear. The CDR3 extends over 15 amino acids. The ends were cut back, 1 base at V and 4 bases at J, with 14 bases in the middle. From germline, CDR1 is KGHSH and CDR2 LQKENI. As DNA, the CDR3 is TGTGCCAGCTCACCACTTCCAGACTCATCTTACGAGCAGTACTTC. Translation: CASSPLPDSSYEQYF.

The rearrangement links TRBV19 to TRBJ1-5; no firm D call. The CDR3 covers 14 residues. Trimming cost V 7 bases and J 7 bases, with 17 bases left between them. Germline V gene data show CDR1 as LNHDA and CDR2 as SQIVND (reference sequence). The CDR3 reads CASTGMDPGQPQHF. CDR3 DNA: TGTGCCAGTACGGGGATGGATCCGGGGCAGCCCCAGCATTTT.

The chain couples TRBV5-5 to TRBJ2-7, with 7 bases matching TRBD1. This CDR3 comprises 16 residues. The V gene end was trimmed by 4 bases and the J gene end by 1 base; junction bases not matched to a gene: 11. Germline V gene lookup returns CDR1 SGHKS and CDR2 YYEKEE (reference sequence). The CDR3 DNA reads as TGTGCCAGCAGCCGCGGAAGGGAGACAGGGTCCTACGAGCAGTACTTC. It encodes CASSRGRETGSYEQYF.

This chain connects TRBV28 to TRBJ1-5; 9 bases agree with TRBD1. V shed 5 bases and J 1 base; nucleotides not matched to a gene: 9. Per germline, CDR1 MDHEN and CDR2 SYDVKM. CDR3 size: 17 residues. The CDR3 reads CASSGDRVRLSNQPQHF. CDR3 sequence (DNA): TGTGCCAGCAGTGGGGACAGGGTGAGATTAAGCAATCAGCCCCAGCATTTT.

The chain uses TRBV28 and TRBJ2-5, with a tentative D call TRBD1 (6 bases). V was clipped by 5 bases and J by 11 bases, with 18 bases between them. This CDR3 is built from 13 residues. Germline CDR1 reads MDHEN; CDR2 reads SYDVKM. CDR3 DNA: TGTGCCAGCAGTCAGGAGACAGGTCATTATCAGTACTTC. Protein product: CASSQETGHYQYF.

V gene TRBV28 combines with J gene TRBJ1-1; D is unresolved. The germline CDR1 and CDR2 sequences are MDHEN and SYDVKM. The CDR3 has 15 amino acids. Trimming shortened V by 1 base and J by 0 bases, and 9 bases separated the two germline ends. Here the CDR3 reads CASSLSGNVNTEAFF. The CDR3 coding sequence is TGTGCCAGCAGTTTATCGGGTAATGTGAACACTGAAGCTTTCTTT.

The table lists this clone with a few counts. The CDR3: CASSQEDFTDTQYF. The CDR3 DNA follows: TGTGCCAGCAGCCAAGAGGACTTCACAGATACGCAGTATTTT. The J gene is TRBJ2-3, the V gene TRBV4-2; possibly TRBD2 for D (5 bases). This CDR3 is built from 14 residues. Germline CDR1 reads LGHNA; CDR2 reads YNFKEQ. V lost 0 bases and J lost 2, with 6 bases in between.

The chain joins TRBV4-2 to TRBJ2-3; 7 bases align to TRBD2. The CDR3 contains 18 residues. Germline V gene lookup returns CDR1 LGHNA and CDR2 YNFKEQ. V was clipped by 0 bases and J by 3 bases; unmatched bases: 12. The CDR3 DNA follows: TGTGCCAGCAGCCAAGATCGCGGGAGCACTTTGAGAACAGATACGCAGTATTTT. It encodes CASSQDRGSTLRTDTQYF.

This rearrangement joins TRBV5-6 to TRBJ2-5; 9 nucleotides agree with TRBD1. The V and J ends lost 2 bases and 5 bases, in that order; junction bases with no gene match: 7. The CDR3 is 15 amino acids. Germline CDR1 SGHDT, CDR2 YYEEEE. The CDR3 loop reads CASSFVDRGQETQYF. Written as DNA, the CDR3 is TGTGCCAGCAGCTTCGTGGACAGGGGCCAGGAGACCCAGTACTTC.

The chain links TRBV2 to TRBJ2-1; TRBD2 matches at 8 bases. This CDR3 is 16 amino acids long. Germline CDR1 and CDR2: SNHLY and FYNNEI. J gave up 0 bases and V 3 bases, and 4 bases lay outside the gene matches. Here the CDR3 DNA reads TGTGCCAGCAGTGAGGGCGGGAGGACCTCCTACAATGAGCAGTTCTTC. Amino acid sequence: CASSEGGRTSYNEQFF.

The J gene is TRBJ2-7, the V gene TRBV11-2; TRBD1 matches at 7 bases. CDR3 length: 13 residues. V shed 5 bases, J shed 5 bases, and the junction held 6 bases outside the gene matches. Germline-derived CDR1 and CDR2 are SGHAT and FQNNGV. This CDR3 is CASSVTGNNEQYF. The CDR3 DNA is TGTGCCAGCAGCGTGACAGGGAACAACGAGCAGTACTTC.

The chain uses TRBV11-2 and TRBJ2-2, with a weak D call TRBD2 (5 bases). Germline-derived CDR1 and CDR2 are SGHAT and FQNNGV. The CDR3 has 15 residues. Trimming removed 8 bases from V and 2 bases from J, with 15 bases in between. The CDR3 here is CASRLEGFNTGELFF. The CDR3 DNA follows: TGTGCCAGCCGTCTTGAGGGATTTAACACCGGGGAGCTGTTTTTT.

CDR3 loop: CASSLGADTEAFF. The CDR3 nucleotides read TGTGCCAGCAGCTTGGGGGCAGACACTGAAGCTTTCTTT. The chain couples TRBV5-6 to TRBJ1-1; D uncertain. Germline V gene lookup returns CDR1 SGHDT and CDR2 YYEEEE. The CDR3 has 13 amino acids. V was shortened by 0 bases and J by 3 bases, with 6 bases between the two germline ends.

The V call is TRBV5-1, the J call TRBJ2-1; no firm D call. V was shortened by 8 bases and J by 0 bases, with 12 bases between the two germline ends. The CDR3 extends over 14 amino acids. Germline assignment: CDR1 SGHRS and CDR2 YFSETQ. Here the CDR3 reads CASSRINSYNEQFF. In DNA, the CDR3 is TGCGCCAGTTCCAGGATTAACTCCTACAATGAGCAGTTCTTC.

The genes are TRBV15 and TRBJ1-3; the match to TRBD1 covers 8 bases. Per germline, CDR1 LNHNV and CDR2 YYDKDF (reference sequence). The CDR3 is made up of 18 amino acids. The trim removed 0 bases at V and 2 bases at J, leaving 9 bases unmatched. The CDR3 spells CATSRERQGRSAGNTIYF. The CDR3 DNA reads as TGTGCCACCAGCAGAGAAAGACAGGGGAGGTCGGCTGGAAACACCATATATTTT.

The chain combines TRBV5-6 with TRBJ2-7, with D maybe TRBD1 (5 bases). There are 12 residues in the CDR3. Germline CDR1 is SGHDT and CDR2 is YYEEEE. V was trimmed by 0 bases and J by 7 bases, leaving 8 bases between them. Here the CDR3 reads CASSLAGREQYF. In DNA, the CDR3 is TGTGCCAGCAGCTTGGCAGGGCGGGAGCAGTACTTC.

This chain connects TRBV4-3 to TRBJ1-3, with 11 bases fitting TRBD1. V lost 5 bases, J lost 2 bases, and 2 bases stayed unmatched. Germline V gene lookup returns CDR1 LGHNA and CDR2 YSLEER. CDR3 size: 15 residues. In DNA form, the CDR3 reads TGCGCCAGCAGCTTGGGACAGGGGGCTGGAAACACCATATATTTT. Amino acids: CASSLGQGAGNTIYF.

V gene TRBV9 combines with J gene TRBJ1-2; possibly TRBD1 for D (6 bases). Trimming left V 4 bases short and J 8 bases short, with 21 bases between. The CDR3 runs 15 residues. Germline CDR1 SGDLS, CDR2 YYNGEE. CDR3 sequence: CASSTRPQGIGGYTF. CDR3 DNA sequence: TGTGCCAGCAGCACCCGTCCCCAGGGGATCGGAGGCTACACCTTC.

The rearrangement uses TRBV7-2 and TRBJ2-1; 11 nucleotides align to TRBD2. The germline V gene has CDR1 SGHTA and CDR2 FQGNSA. The CDR3 sequence is 14 residues long. The V and J ends lost 3 bases and 10 bases, in that order; junction bases with no gene match: 5. The DNA for the CDR3 is TGTGCCAGCAGCTTTGCTAGCGGGAGGAACGAGCAGTTCTTC. It specifies CASSFASGRNEQFF.

V gene TRBV5-5 combines with J gene TRBJ1-1; 8 positions agree with TRBD1. CDR3 length: 17 residues. Germline V CDR1 and CDR2: SGHKS, YYEKEE (reference sequence). Trimming removed 7 bases from V and 1 base from J; junction bases left unmatched: 15. Written as DNA, the CDR3 is TGTGCCAGCGTTCGCCGAGCTGGGACAGGACCGAACACTGAAGCTTTCTTT. Translating gives CASVRRAGTGPNTEAFF.

This sequence joins TRBV27 and TRBJ2-2; 12 bases are shared with TRBD2. Losses at the gene ends were 7 bases for V and 4 bases for J; bases not matched to a gene: 13. This CDR3 has 18 residues. Germline V gene sequence: CDR1 MNHEY, CDR2 SMNVEV (reference sequence). CDR3 in amino acids: CASTPLALAGGPTGELFF. CDR3 sequence (DNA): TGTGCCAGCACCCCATTAGCCCTAGCGGGAGGGCCCACCGGGGAGCTGTTTTTT.

The chain joins TRBV19 to TRBJ2-2; 9 positions agree with TRBD1. Germline-derived CDR1 and CDR2 are LNHDA and SQIVND (reference sequence). This CDR3 contains 18 residues. The ends lost 4 bases at V and 0 bases at J; junction bases unmatched: 9. CDR3 bases: TGTGCCAGTAGTAGAACCCCTCGGACAGGGGCGAACACCGGGGAGCTGTTTTTT. This gives the protein CASSRTPRTGANTGELFF.

J is TRBJ2-1 and V is TRBV6-6; the match to TRBD2 covers 9 bases. The V and J ends lost 5 bases and 5 bases, in that order; junction bases with no gene match: 4. CDR3 length: 14 residues. Germline V gene sequence: CDR1 MNHNY, CDR2 SVGAGI (reference sequence). The CDR3 loop is CASSIAGDNNEQFF. The CDR3 DNA reads TGTGCCAGCAGTATAGCGGGAGATAACAATGAGCAGTTCTTC.

This chain joins TRBV6-1 and TRBJ2-3; 8 bases are shared with TRBD2. CDR3 size: 14 residues. Germline V gene sequence: CDR1 MNHNS, CDR2 SASEGT. V was clipped by 8 bases and J by 6 bases; unmatched bases: 10. The CDR3 region has the DNA TGTGCCAGCGGTTCGGGACTAGTCTCGGATACGCAGTATTTT. This sequence encodes CASGSGLVSDTQYF.

This chain uses TRBV6-1 with TRBJ1-1; TRBD1 might be the D (5 bases). V was pared by 8 bases and J by 6 bases, with 19 bases between. Germline CDR1 reads MNHNS; CDR2 reads SASEGT. The CDR3 has 14 amino acids. The CDR3 nucleotides are TGTGCCAGCCCCCCAGGGAGGGTTGTGGCTGAAGCTTTCTTT. Translated: CASPPGRVVAEAFF.